Following are 28 T cell receptor beta chains from one sample sequenced in a study of cytomegalovirus exposure and HLA in healthy donors. PCR primers comprised 60 Vbeta and 13 Jbeta primers. Measured with immunoSEQ multiplex PCR; TCRdb has only the in-frame clones, and not every one. The sample shows 150,000 to 200,000 clones, 80% to 90% of them seen only once. Sequenced input: PBMCs. These receptor sequences come from a man aged 18 to 35 in good health and CMV-seropositive.

Only a few counts were recorded for this clone. The V gene is TRBV19, the J gene TRBJ1-1; 7 nucleotides align to TRBD1. CDR1 LNHDA and CDR2 SQIVND come from the germline V gene (reference sequence). CDR3 length equals 14 residues. The ends lost 6 bases at V and 4 bases at J; junction bases unmatched: 8. The CDR3 loop is CASSIGTVGTEAFF. CDR3 sequence (DNA): TGTGCCAGTAGCATCGGGACAGTTGGCACTGAAGCTTTCTTT.

The chain joins TRBV2 to TRBJ2-3; D might be TRBD2 (6 bases). The V and J ends lost 2 bases and 0 bases respectively, with 9 bases between them. Germline V gene sequence: CDR1 SNHLY, CDR2 FYNNEI. The CDR3 runs 15 residues. CDR3 residues: CASSELGTSTDTQYF. The CDR3 nucleotides read TGTGCCAGCAGTGAACTAGGGACTAGCACAGATACGCAGTATTTT.

The rearrangement uses TRBV9 and TRBJ1-2; 7 bases align to TRBD1. Germline V gives CDR1 SGDLS, CDR2 YYNGEE. After removal of 0 bases from V and 3 bases from J, the junction contained 2 bases not matched to a gene. The CDR3 consists of 14 residues. Here the CDR3 reads CASSVGDSHYGYTF. CDR3 nucleotide sequence: TGTGCCAGCAGCGTAGGGGACAGCCACTATGGCTACACCTTC.

The V gene is TRBV18, the J gene TRBJ1-2; 7 bases match TRBD1. V shed 6 bases and J 8 bases; nucleotides not matched to a gene: 12. Germline V gene data show CDR1 as KGHSH and CDR2 as LQKENI. The CDR3 spans 14 residues. Here the CDR3 DNA reads TGTGCCAGCTCCCGGGACAGAAAGGCTGGGGGCTACACCTTC. This gives the protein CASSRDRKAGGYTF.

The chain couples TRBV6-5 to TRBJ2-5, with D tentatively TRBD1 (6 bases). The CDR3 has 13 amino acids. Per the germline V gene, CDR1 is MNHEY and CDR2 is SVGAGI. Trimming removed 8 bases from V and 3 bases from J, with 13 bases in between. The DNA of the CDR3 is TGTGCCAGCCGGTCAGGGGACAAAGAGACCCAGTACTTC. As protein: CASRSGDKETQYF.

The genes are TRBV4-1 and TRBJ1-1, with D possibly being TRBD1 (5 bases). Trimming removed 0 bases from V and 4 bases from J, with 27 bases in between. Per the germline V gene, CDR1 is MGHRA and CDR2 is YSYEKL. This CDR3 has 20 residues. In DNA, the CDR3 is TGCGCCAGCAGCCAAGACAAGGCCCGAGGACAAAAACAACCGGGCACTGAAGCTTTCTTT. As protein: CASSQDKARGQKQPGTEAFF.

This clone appeared a single time. The genes are TRBV5-4 and TRBJ2-1; the match to TRBD2 covers 11 bases. Trimming at V came to 4 bases and at J to 4 bases, leaving 10 bases not matched to a gene. This CDR3 contains 17 residues. The germline gives CDR1 SGHNT, CDR2 YYREEE (reference sequence). The CDR3 DNA follows: TGTGCCAGCAGCCCGGAGGGGGGACTAGCGGCTTACAATGAGCAGTTCTTC. Translated, it gives CASSPEGGLAAYNEQFF.

This clone has just a few counts. CDR3 loop: CASSLEGGAFF. The CDR3 region has the DNA TGTGCCAGCAGCTTAGAGGGGGGGGCTTTCTTT. The rearrangement joins TRBV11-2 to TRBJ1-1; D possibly corresponds to TRBD1 (5 bases). Trimming stripped 0 bases from V and 11 bases from J, with 7 bases between. The CDR3 covers 11 residues. CDR1 is SGHAT, CDR2 FQNNGV, per germline.

The chain has TRBV5-6 and TRBJ2-5, with 9 bases aligning to TRBD2. The CDR3 runs to 18 residues. V trimming: 4 bases; J trimming: 2 bases; junction bases outside the gene matches: 15. Germline lookup yields CDR1 SGHDT and CDR2 YYEEEE. This chain's CDR3 is CASSPTSAGGRTQETQYF. As DNA, the CDR3 is TGTGCCAGCAGCCCAACCTCTGCGGGGGGGCGGACGCAAGAGACCCAGTACTTC. Together with reference TRBV5-6 and TRBJ2-5, the CDR3 gives the full variable domain: DAGVTQSPTHLIKTRGQQVTLRCSPKSGHDTVSWYQQALGQGPQFIFQYYEEEERQRGNFPDRFSGHQFPNYSSELNVNALLLGDSALYLCASSPTSAGGRTQETQYFGPGTRLLVL.

The gene calls are TRBV11-3 and TRBJ2-3; 9 nucleotides match TRBD1. After removal of 4 bases from V and 2 bases from J, the junction contained 4 bases not matched to a gene. The CDR3 consists of 15 residues. Per germline, CDR1 SGHNT and CDR2 YENEEA. The CDR3 DNA sequence: TGTGCCAGCAGCTCGACAGGGGGGATCACAGATACGCAGTATTTT. This codes for CASSSTGGITDTQYF.

The V call is TRBV29-1, the J call TRBJ2-7, with 10 bases matching TRBD1. CDR1 and CDR2 from the germline V gene are SQVTM and ANQGSEA. The CDR3 sequence is 13 residues long. V dropped 4 bases and J dropped 1; count of bases not matched to a gene: 1. The CDR3 DNA is TGCAGCGTTGGGACAGGGGGTTCCTACGAGCAGTACTTC. This encodes CSVGTGGSYEQYF.

This rearrangement joins TRBV30 to TRBJ1-2; D is perhaps TRBD1 (6 bases). The V and J ends lost 3 bases and 8 bases respectively, with 13 bases between them. There are 12 residues in the CDR3. Looked up from germline, CDR1 is GTSNPN and CDR2 is SVGIG (reference sequence). The CDR3 DNA reads as TGTGCCTGGAGGGGGGCAGTTCAGGGCTACACCTTC. Translating it yields CAWRGAVQGYTF.

The chain has TRBV19 and TRBJ2-1; the D is unclear. The CDR3 spans 12 residues. In germline, CDR1 is LNHDA, CDR2 SQIVND (reference sequence). The germline V and J ends were trimmed by 3 bases and 7 bases, with 7 bases remaining between them. The CDR3 DNA is TGTGCCAGTAGTATGTGGAGAAATGAGCAGTTCTTC. Its translation: CASSMWRNEQFF.

This chain joins TRBV7-2 and TRBJ2-5; possibly TRBD2 for D (6 bases). V lost 1 base, J lost 7 bases, and 16 bases lay in between. CDR1 is SGHTA and CDR2 is FQGNSA in the germline V gene. This CDR3 contains 15 residues. In DNA form, the CDR3 reads TGTGCCAGCAGCTTAGTAGTGGGCTGGGGAGGGACCCAGTACTTC. This sequence encodes CASSLVVGWGGTQYF.

The chain recombines TRBV6-1 with TRBJ1-1; 9 bases fit TRBD1. The CDR3 is made up of 15 amino acids. The germline CDR1 and CDR2 sequences are MNHNS and SASEGT. Unmatched junction bases numbered 9, after V lost 4 bases and J lost 6 bases. CDR3 nucleotides: TGTGCCAGCAGTGTTGGGACAGGGAGGGGACCTGAAGCTTTCTTT. This codes for CASSVGTGRGPEAFF.

This clone has only a few counts. The rearrangement links TRBV19 to TRBJ1-1; 12 nucleotides agree with TRBD1. Germline lookup yields CDR1 LNHDA and CDR2 SQIVND (reference sequence). This CDR3 is built from 17 residues. J gave up 0 bases and V 1 base, and 3 bases lay outside the gene matches. CDR3 sequence (DNA): TGTGCCAGTAGTATAGCCGGGACAGGGGGCTTGAACACTGAAGCTTTCTTT. Protein product: CASSIAGTGGLNTEAFF.

The rearrangement links TRBV6-6 to TRBJ1-2; TRBD1 matches at 9 bases. Germline V gene sequence: CDR1 MNHNY, CDR2 SVGAGI (reference sequence). Trimming removed 2 bases from V and 0 bases from J; junction bases left unmatched: 4. This CDR3 contains 16 residues. The CDR3 is CASSYPNRGPNYGYTF. CDR3 sequence (DNA): TGTGCCAGCAGTTACCCGAACAGGGGGCCTAACTATGGCTACACCTTC.

The CDR3 nucleotides read TGTGCCAGCATGGAGAAGACTGCGACACCCCTCCACTTT. Residues: CASMEKTATPLHF. The chain carries TRBV27 and TRBJ1-6; the D is unclear. CDR1 and CDR2 (germline): MNHEY, SMNVEV (reference sequence). Between the trimmed V and J ends, which lost 7 bases and 11 bases, there was a span of 15 bases. This CDR3 region has 13 residues.

This chain links TRBV6-6 with TRBJ1-6, with 7 bases that match TRBD1. Germline values: CDR1 MNHNY, CDR2 SVGAGI (reference sequence). Losses at the gene ends were 7 bases for V and 7 bases for J; bases not matched to a gene: 4. The CDR3 has 13 amino acids. The CDR3 loop reads CASINRGNSPLHF. Here the CDR3 DNA reads TGTGCCAGCATAAACAGGGGAAATTCACCCCTCCACTTT.

This clone was recorded a few times. This CDR3 is also generated by other DNA sequences in the sample. The CDR3 region has the DNA TGTGCCAGCAGTGATAGGGGCAGCTACGAGCAGTACTTC. As protein: CASSDRGSYEQYF. The genes are TRBV6-1 and TRBJ2-7, with D perhaps TRBD1 (5 bases). The ends were cut back, 3 bases at V and 3 bases at J, with 9 bases in the middle. There are 13 residues in the CDR3. Germline V gene lookup returns CDR1 MNHNS and CDR2 SASEGT.

Only one count was recorded for this clone. The junction departs from germline at one end; a sequencing error may be responsible. V usage is TRBV15 and J usage is TRBJ2-4; the D gene is possibly TRBD1 (6 bases). The CDR3 runs to 17 residues. The germline V gene has CDR1 LNHNV and CDR2 YYDKDF (reference sequence). CDR3 nucleotides: TGTGCCACCAGCAGAGATTGGGGGCTCCTGGCCAAAAACAGTCAGTACTTC. Protein product: CATSRDWGLLAKNSQYF.

The chain joins TRBV10-3 to TRBJ1-2; TRBD1 agrees at 8 bases. V trimming: 6 bases; J trimming: 1 base; junction bases outside the gene matches: 7. Per the germline V gene, CDR1 is ENHRY and CDR2 is SYGVKD. The CDR3 covers 15 residues. For the CDR3, the DNA is TGTGCCATCAGGGAGACAGGGGCGCTTAACTATGGCTACACCTTC. Its translation is CAIRETGALNYGYTF.

This chain connects TRBV9 to TRBJ2-3; D is undetermined. Trimming removed 0 bases from V and 2 bases from J, with 10 bases in between. Germline-derived CDR1 and CDR2 are SGDLS and YYNGEE. CDR3 length: 15 residues. The CDR3 sequence: CASSVDKRNTDTQYF. In DNA form, the CDR3 reads TGTGCCAGCAGCGTAGATAAGAGAAACACAGATACGCAGTATTTT.

The chain couples TRBV19 to TRBJ1-5; D call uncertain. Germline V lookup: CDR1 LNHDA, CDR2 SQIVND (reference sequence). The CDR3 consists of 15 residues. V was shortened by 3 bases and J by 2 bases, with 11 bases between the two germline ends. The CDR3 DNA is TGTGCCAGTAGTATTGTCCAGTCCGGCAATCAGCCCCAGCATTTT. Translation: CASSIVQSGNQPQHF.

There are a few counts of this clone. V and J are TRBV25-1 and TRBJ1-5; tentatively, D is TRBD1 (5 bases). Germline V gene lookup returns CDR1 MGHDK and CDR2 SYGVNS. The CDR3 is 14 amino acids. Trimming stripped 6 bases from V and 3 bases from J, with 12 bases between. The CDR3 coding sequence is TGTGCCAGCAGAGCCCAAGGGGCCAATCAGCCCCAGCATTTT. This translates into CASRAQGANQPQHF.

The rearrangement uses TRBV4-3 and TRBJ2-1, with 9 bases identical to TRBD2. Germline lookup yields CDR1 LGHNA and CDR2 YSLEER. CDR3 size: 13 residues. Unmatched junction bases numbered 3, after V lost 2 bases and J lost 10 bases. The chain's CDR3 is CASSQNLAGEQFF. CDR3 DNA: TGCGCCAGCAGCCAAAACCTAGCGGGGGAGCAGTTCTTC.

The chain joins TRBV19 to TRBJ1-4, with TRBD1 matching over 7 bases. This CDR3 region has 16 residues. The germline V gene has CDR1 LNHDA and CDR2 SQIVND (reference sequence). Trimming took 4 bases from V and 5 from J; bases not matched to a gene: 10. CDR3 sequence reads: CASSSAGGGRNEKLFF. In nucleotides, the CDR3 is TGTGCCAGTAGTAGCGCAGGGGGTGGAAGGAATGAAAAACTGTTTTTT. The full variable domain, with the rest looked up from reference TRBV19 and TRBJ1-4, is DGGITQSPKYLFRKEGQNVTLSCEQNLNHDAMYWYRQDPGQGLRLIYYSQIVNDFQKGDIAEGYSVSREKKESFPLTVTSAQKNPTAFYLCASSSAGGGRNEKLFFGSGTQLSVL.

The chain combines TRBV6-6 with TRBJ2-2; TRBD2 matches 11 bases. CDR3 size: 15 residues. Germline-derived CDR1 and CDR2 are MNHNY and SVGAGI (reference sequence). Losses at the gene ends were 6 bases for V and 7 bases for J; bases not matched to a gene: 7. CDR3 region: CASSLAGGRSGELFF. The CDR3 DNA is TGTGCCAGCAGCCTAGCGGGGGGACGTAGCGGGGAGCTGTTTTTT.